This T cell receptor beta chain was sequenced during a study of shared T cell receptors in the human thymus. This clone came up once. The CDR3 is made up of 14 amino acids. CDR1 and CDR2 from the germline V gene are SGHRS and YFSETQ. V gave up 3 bases and J gave up 4 bases, with 14 bases separating them. The method was immunoSEQ multiplex PCR; TCRdb's version includes in-frame clones alone and lacks a portion of them. The table shows 550,000 to 800,000 clones, with approximately 85% occurring only once. The sample was also reused in another study, on human thymus T cells. That work states: Having surgery to correct congenital heart defects, healthy Finnish infants acted as the donors. Thymic samples were excised during corrective heart operations. Both thymic and peripheral blood repertoires showed apparently biased V and J usage.

The TCR sequence derives from a girl in the first two years of life with a congenital heart defect. Sequencing was carried out using thymocytes. This chain uses TRBV5-1 with TRBJ2-7; a possible D gene is TRBD2 (6 bases). The CDR3 is CASSWTSAGYEQYF. For the CDR3, the DNA is TGCGCCAGCAGCTGGACCTCGGCGGGGTACGAGCAGTACTTC. Looking up the rest from reference TRBV5-1 and TRBJ2-7 gives the full variable domain: KAGVTQTPRYLIKTRGQQVTLSCSPISGHRSVSWYQQTPGQGLQFLFEYFSETQRNKGNFPGRFSGRQFSNSRSEMNVSTLELGDSALYLCASSWTSAGYEQYFGPGTRLTVT.